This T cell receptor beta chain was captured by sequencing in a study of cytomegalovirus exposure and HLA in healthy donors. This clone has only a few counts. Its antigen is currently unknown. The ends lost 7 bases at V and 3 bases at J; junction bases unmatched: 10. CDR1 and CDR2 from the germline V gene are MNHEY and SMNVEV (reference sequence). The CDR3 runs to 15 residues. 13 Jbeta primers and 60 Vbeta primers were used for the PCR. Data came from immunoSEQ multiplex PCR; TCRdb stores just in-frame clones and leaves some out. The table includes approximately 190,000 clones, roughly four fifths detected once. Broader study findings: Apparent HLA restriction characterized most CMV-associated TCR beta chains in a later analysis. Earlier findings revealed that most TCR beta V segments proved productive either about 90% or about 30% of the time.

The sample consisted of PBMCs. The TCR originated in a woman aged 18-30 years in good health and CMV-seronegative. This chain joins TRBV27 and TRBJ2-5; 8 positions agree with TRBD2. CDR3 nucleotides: TGTGCCAGCAACGGGGGGGGGAGGGGTAAAGAGACCCAGTACTTC. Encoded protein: CASNGGGRGKETQYF.